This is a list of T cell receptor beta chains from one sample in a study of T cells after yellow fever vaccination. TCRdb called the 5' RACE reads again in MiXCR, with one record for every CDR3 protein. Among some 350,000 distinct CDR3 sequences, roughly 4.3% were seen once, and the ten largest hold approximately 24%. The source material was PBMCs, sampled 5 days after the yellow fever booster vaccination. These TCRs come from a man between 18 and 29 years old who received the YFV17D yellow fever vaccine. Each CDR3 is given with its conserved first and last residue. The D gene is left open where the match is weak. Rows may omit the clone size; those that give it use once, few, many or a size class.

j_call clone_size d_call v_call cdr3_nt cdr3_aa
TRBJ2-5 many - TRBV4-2 TGTGCCAGCAGCCAAATCGATGAGGATGGAGAGACCCAGTACTTC CASSQIDEDGETQYF
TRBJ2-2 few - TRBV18 TGTGCCAGCTCACCACAGTTAAACACCGGGGAGCTGTTTTTT CASSPQLNTGELFF
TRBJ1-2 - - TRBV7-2 TGTGCCAGCAGCTTTGAACAGCTATGGGGCTACACCTTC CASSFEQLWGYTF
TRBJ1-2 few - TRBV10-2 TGCGCCAGCAGTGAGTCTGGTGCTGGCTACACCTTC CASSESGAGYTF
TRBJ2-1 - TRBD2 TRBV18 TGTGCCAGCTCCCTTTCGGGAGGTGATGAGCAGTTCTTC CASSLSGGDEQFF
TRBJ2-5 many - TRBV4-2 TGTGCCAGCAGCCAAGGTCTCAGAGGGCGTGAAGAGACCCAGTACTTC CASSQGLRGREETQYF
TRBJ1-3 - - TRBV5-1 TGCGCCAGCAGCTTGGTCTCAGGGGGAAACACCATATATTTT CASSLVSGGNTIYF
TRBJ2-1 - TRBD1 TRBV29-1 TGCAGCGTCGATGAGGCAGGGGGTTCTTTTGTGGAGACCCAGTTCTTC CSVDEAGGSFVETQFF
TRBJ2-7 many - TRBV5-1 TGCGCCAGCAGCTTGGAGCGCGCGAGGGGGTTAGCCTACGAGCAGTACTTC CASSLERARGLAYEQYF
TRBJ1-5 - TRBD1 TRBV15 TGTGCCACCAGCAGAGCCAGGGGGACCACTCAGCCCCAGCATTTT CATSRARGTTQPQHF
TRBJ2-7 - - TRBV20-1 TGCAGTGCCCCCTTAGTTGGCGAGCAGTACTTC CSAPLVGEQYF
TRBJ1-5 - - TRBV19 TGTGCCAGTAATGCGGGGCCCCATAGCAATCAGCCCCAGCATTTT CASNAGPHSNQPQHF
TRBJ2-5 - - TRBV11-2 TGTGCCAGCAGCCGTGATAACGGGTACCAAGAGACCCAGTACTTC CASSRDNGYQETQYF
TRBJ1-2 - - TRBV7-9 TGTGCCAGCAGCTCCACCTCCGTTTGGGGGAAGGGAAGCTATGGCTACACCTTC CASSSTSVWGKGSYGYTF
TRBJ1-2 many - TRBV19 TGTGCCAGTGCCGACTCCGGCGAGGGCTATGGCTACACCTTC CASADSGEGYGYTF
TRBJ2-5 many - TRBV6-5 TGTGCCAGCAGTCACGGACGGAAGACCCAGTACTTC CASSHGRKTQYF
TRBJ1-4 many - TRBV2 TGTGCCAGCAGTACAACTAATGAAAAACTGTTTTTT CASSTTNEKLFF
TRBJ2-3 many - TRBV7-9 TGTGCCAGCGGGGAATGGGAAAACACAGATACGCAGTATTTT CASGEWENTDTQYF
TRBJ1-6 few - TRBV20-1 TGCAGTGCCGCTCCCACTCGAGGCAGGGTGCCCTATAATTCACCCCTCCACTTT CSAAPTRGRVPYNSPLHF
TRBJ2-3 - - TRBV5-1 TGCGCCAGCAGCGCGTCGGACCATCCTTACGAGGATACGCAGTATTTT CASSASDHPYEDTQYF
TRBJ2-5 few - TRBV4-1 TGCGCCAGCAGCCAATTCCGGGGTCAAGAGACCCAGTACTTC CASSQFRGQETQYF
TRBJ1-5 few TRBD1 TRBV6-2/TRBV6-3 TGTGCCAGCCAGAACAGGGGGGGCAATCAGCCCCAGCATTTT CASQNRGGNQPQHF
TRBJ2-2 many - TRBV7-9 TGTGCCAGCGGGGGGTGGACAGCGAACACCGGGGAGCTGTTTTTT CASGGWTANTGELFF
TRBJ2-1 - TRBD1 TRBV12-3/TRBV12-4 TGTGCCAGCATTGGGACAGATAGCTCCTACAATGAGCAGTTCTTC CASIGTDSSYNEQFF
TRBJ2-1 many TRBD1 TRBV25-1 TGTGCCAGCAGTACAGGGGTCCTCCATAATGAGCAGTTCTTC CASSTGVLHNEQFF
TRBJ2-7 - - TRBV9 TGTGCCAGCAGCGTAACAGGGAACCCTGGGGATGAGCAGTACTTC CASSVTGNPGDEQYF
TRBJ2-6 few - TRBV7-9 TGTGCCAGCAGCCCCGACCACAGGGCAGCCAACGTCCTGACTTTC CASSPDHRAANVLTF
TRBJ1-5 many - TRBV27 TGTGCCAGCAGAAGGGGTAGCAATCAGCCCCAGCATTTT CASRRGSNQPQHF
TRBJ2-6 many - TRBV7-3 TGTGCCAGCAGGCCTTCTGGGGCCAACGTCCTGACTTTC CASRPSGANVLTF
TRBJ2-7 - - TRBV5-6 TGTGCCAGCAGCTTGATGACCACCGTGTACGAGCAGTACTTC CASSLMTTVYEQYF
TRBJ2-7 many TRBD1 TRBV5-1 TGCGCCAGCAGCTTGACCCCGGGACAGCGTACCTACGAGCAGTACTTC CASSLTPGQRTYEQYF
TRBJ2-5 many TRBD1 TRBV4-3 TGCGCCAGCAGCCAAGATGTGACAGGGGGCGGAGAGACCCAGTACTTC CASSQDVTGGGETQYF
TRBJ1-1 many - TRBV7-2 TGTGCCAGCAGTCGGATGGCCACAGCCAACACTGAAGCTTTCTTT CASSRMATANTEAFF